A selection of T cell receptor beta chains follows, all from one sample in a study of blood T cell repertoires in COVID-19. The protocol was immunoSEQ multiplex PCR, while the TCRdb copy is restricted to in-frame clones and leaves out a portion. The data hold around 37,000 clones, with approximately 91% observed a single time. The sample taken for sequencing was peripheral blood. The receptors come from a woman at least 80 years old with acute or convalescent COVID-19. CDR3s leave out the opening cysteine and the closing phenylalanine or tryptophan. D genes are given only for firm matches. Not every row has a clone size; where given, it reads once, few, many or a size class.

clone size: .; J gene: TRBJ1-1; V gene: TRBV11-1; D gene: .; CDR3 protein: ASSLIGGNTEAF
clone size: .; J gene: TRBJ2-3; V gene: TRBV2; D gene: .; CDR3 protein: ASSIVAGTDTQY
clone size: .; J gene: TRBJ1-2; V gene: TRBV5-4; D gene: .; CDR3 protein: ASSFAGASNYGYT
clone size: .; J gene: TRBJ1-2; V gene: TRBV19; D gene: .; CDR3 protein: ATYGSGYT
clone size: .; J gene: TRBJ2-1; V gene: TRBV2; D gene: TRBD2; CDR3 protein: ASRKLAGADNEQF
clone size: .; J gene: TRBJ1-1; V gene: TRBV3-1/TRBV3-2; D gene: .; CDR3 protein: ASSQHGNTEAF
clone size: .; J gene: TRBJ1-5; V gene: TRBV11-2; D gene: .; CDR3 protein: ASSSGGRGNQPQH
clone size: .; J gene: TRBJ2-7; V gene: TRBV10-3; D gene: TRBD1; CDR3 protein: AIREPGQGSYEQY
clone size: few; J gene: TRBJ2-7; V gene: TRBV19; D gene: .; CDR3 protein: AIERGDEQY
clone size: .; J gene: TRBJ2-1; V gene: TRBV7-2; D gene: .; CDR3 protein: ASSLSPGVGLEQF
clone size: .; J gene: TRBJ1-6; V gene: TRBV7-6; D gene: TRBD1; CDR3 protein: ASSLKARATGVYSPLH
clone size: medium-sized; J gene: TRBJ2-1; V gene: TRBV19; D gene: .; CDR3 protein: ASSSRVGPYNEQF
clone size: .; J gene: TRBJ1-2; V gene: TRBV7-9; D gene: TRBD1; CDR3 protein: ASSSDRGANYGYT
clone size: .; J gene: TRBJ1-1; V gene: TRBV6-5; D gene: TRBD1; CDR3 protein: ASRSQGAGTEAF
clone size: .; J gene: TRBJ2-7; V gene: TRBV5-4; D gene: .; CDR3 protein: ASSLEGGSATYEQY
clone size: .; J gene: TRBJ1-1; V gene: TRBV7-9; D gene: TRBD1; CDR3 protein: ASSLGQGAGTEAF
clone size: .; J gene: TRBJ2-2; V gene: TRBV7-3; D gene: .; CDR3 protein: ASSLGRNTGELF
clone size: .; J gene: TRBJ2-7; V gene: TRBV27; D gene: .; CDR3 protein: ASRRGLQGVRYEQY
clone size: .; J gene: TRBJ1-5; V gene: TRBV19; D gene: .; CDR3 protein: ASSIAGVNNQPQH
clone size: .; J gene: TRBJ2-5; V gene: TRBV5-1; D gene: TRBD2; CDR3 protein: ASSLGASGGTETQY
clone size: .; J gene: TRBJ1-3; V gene: TRBV6-5; D gene: TRBD1; CDR3 protein: ASSGDRIGNTIY
clone size: .; J gene: TRBJ1-4; V gene: TRBV7-9; D gene: TRBD1; CDR3 protein: ASSFWQGALEKLF
clone size: .; J gene: TRBJ1-1; V gene: TRBV7-3; D gene: TRBD1; CDR3 protein: ASTPGRTGGGMNTEAF
clone size: few; J gene: TRBJ1-1; V gene: TRBV7-9; D gene: .; CDR3 protein: ASGLLTDTEAF
clone size: .; J gene: TRBJ1-1; V gene: TRBV10-1; D gene: .; CDR3 protein: ASSESGRENTEAF
clone size: .; J gene: TRBJ2-1; V gene: TRBV5-1; D gene: TRBD2; CDR3 protein: ASSFGNSGGDEQF
clone size: .; J gene: TRBJ1-4; V gene: TRBV10-3; D gene: .; CDR3 protein: AISPDRSTNEKLF
clone size: .; J gene: TRBJ2-7; V gene: TRBV12-3/TRBV12-4; D gene: .; CDR3 protein: ASSFGQSYEQY